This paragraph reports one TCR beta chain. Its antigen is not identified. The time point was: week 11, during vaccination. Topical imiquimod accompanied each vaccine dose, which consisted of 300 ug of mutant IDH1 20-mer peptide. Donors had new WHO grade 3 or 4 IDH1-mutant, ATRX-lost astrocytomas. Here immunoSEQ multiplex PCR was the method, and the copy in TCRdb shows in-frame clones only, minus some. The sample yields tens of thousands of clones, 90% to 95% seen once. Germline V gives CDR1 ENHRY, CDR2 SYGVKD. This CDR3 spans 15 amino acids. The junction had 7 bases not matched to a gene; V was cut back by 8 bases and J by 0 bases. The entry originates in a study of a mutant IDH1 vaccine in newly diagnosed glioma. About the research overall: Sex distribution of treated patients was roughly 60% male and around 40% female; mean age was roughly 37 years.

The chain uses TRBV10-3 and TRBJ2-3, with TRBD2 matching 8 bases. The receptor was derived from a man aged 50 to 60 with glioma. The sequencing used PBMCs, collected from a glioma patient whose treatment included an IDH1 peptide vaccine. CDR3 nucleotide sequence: TGTGCCATCGGAGTAGCGGGGACGAGCACAGATACGCAGTATTTT. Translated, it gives CAIGVAGTSTDTQYF.